Included here is one T cell receptor beta chain sequence, with context. This clone was detected only a few times. The clone's antigen remains unknown. No base qualities exist here, and no much larger clone lies one base off it. The immunoSEQ Assay, a bias-controlled multiplex PCR, was used to amplify TCRbeta CDR3 regions from genomic DNA. From the authors' description of their analysis: The number of nucleated cells in each sample was estimated by amplification of reference gene primers within the assay. To quantify the absolute abundance of each unique TCRbeta CDR3 rearrangement, sequence reads were collapsed and filtered. For each sample, productive Simpson clonality was calculated by taking the square root of Simpson's diversity index across productive rearrangements. This immuneACCESS table, as held by TCRdb, lists in-frame sequences with V and J called but not all clones. Of the missing ones, under half trace to an unresolved V gene in checked studies; the others have no known cause. Clone size and V and J calls were adopted from that table, with D and trimming inferred from the DNA. For this sample the table gives about 280,000 clones, of which around 86% were detected only once. The top ten constitute about 8.8% of the sample.

The record originates from a study of blood T cell repertoires in COVID-19 (dated by TCRdb to about 2020). Concerning the study at large: The collaborator samples originated in the United States, Italy and Spain and spanned the acute and convalescent phases of COVID-19. The dataset comprised deeply sampled blood TCRbeta repertoires from subjects exposed to, actively infected with, or recovered from COVID-19. Where available, HLA class I and class II types were taken from metadata supplied by the sample provider and were not determined by assay-based typing. A de-identified subject ID, COVID-19 status, age in years and sex were almost always included in the sample metadata. Samples came from the ongoing ImmuneRACE study (first 160 participants) plus 1,254 subjects from 6 global collaborators. The repertoires were made available in a free public database intended to serve as a resource for research on the immune response to SARS-CoV-2. The prospective study material was composed of cDNA or gDNA derived from T cells, B-cell-depleted T cells, or PBMCs.

Each collaborating institution followed its own protocols to collect whole blood in K2EDTA tubes. For TCRbeta analysis, collaborators shipped samples as frozen whole blood, isolated PBMCs, or DNA extracted from either of those sample types. Reading the germline V gene gives CDR1 SGDLS and CDR2 YYNGEE. The CDR3 goes from the cysteine to the phenylalanine over 15 residues. Only CDR3 DNA is held: 45 bases, read in frame from base 1. Trimmed from V: 3 bases; trimmed from J: 6 bases; junction bases lacking a gene match: 6. The study at large found these results: The amount of clinical and demographic metadata varied by source and participant and was provided uncurated.

The sequencing input was peripheral blood. The clonotype originates from a man aged 35 to 55 with active or convalescent COVID-19. The chain is made from TRBV9 and TRBJ1-5, and 10 bases in between align with TRBD1. The DNA sequence is as follows: TGTGCCAGCAGCGCGGGGACAGGGGTCGGTCAGCCCCAGCATTTT. It translates as CASSAGTGVGQPQHF.